The 24 T cell receptor beta chains listed next were all sequenced from one sample in a study of T-cell memory formation after mild COVID-19. TCRdb reprocessed the 5' RACE reads via MiXCR and lists one record per CDR3 protein. The sample shows around 340,000 distinct CDR3 sequences, 10% to 15% of them seen only once. The sample comprised PBMCs or a T cell subset sorted from them (not recorded which). The receptor set was obtained from a man aged 18 to 30 who had mild COVID-19 (a few samples of this study predate the infection). Cell type and time point are not known.

The chain has TRBV20-1 and TRBJ2-3, with a tentative D call TRBD1 (6 bases). The CDR3 is 16 amino acids. Germline values: CDR1 DFQATT, CDR2 SNEGSKA (reference sequence). V lost 5 bases to trimming and J lost 7 bases, with 25 bases between them. The CDR3 region is CSAGRGQHIGGNTQYF. In DNA form, the CDR3 reads TGCAGTGCTGGAAGAGGACAGCACATTGGTGGGAATACGCAGTATTTT.

The chain joins TRBV5-6 to TRBJ2-1; TRBD1 matches 7 bases. V lost 1 base, J lost 2 bases, and 15 bases stayed unmatched. The CDR3 is 19 amino acids. Germline CDR1 SGHDT, CDR2 YYEEEE. The chain's CDR3 is CASSLLRGYRGGAYNEQFF. CDR3 sequence (DNA): TGTGCCAGCAGCTTGTTGAGGGGATACAGGGGTGGCGCCTACAATGAGCAGTTCTTC. Filled out from reference TRBV5-6 and TRBJ2-1, the complete variable domain reads DAGVTQSPTHLIKTRGQQVTLRCSPKSGHDTVSWYQQALGQGPQFIFQYYEEEERQRGNFPDRFSGHQFPNYSSELNVNALLLGDSALYLCASSLLRGYRGGAYNEQFFGPGTRLTVL.

Within the sample, this clonotype is medium-sized. This chain connects TRBV5-1 to TRBJ2-2; D is perhaps TRBD1 or TRBD2 (5 bases each). The CDR3 runs to 17 residues. V lost 3 bases and J 0 bases, leaving 15 bases between the germline ends. The germline CDR1 and CDR2 sequences are SGHRS and YFSETQ. The CDR3 coding sequence is TGCGCCAGCAGCTCGAACGGGGCTAACGCGAACACCGGGGAGCTGTTTTTT. It translates to CASSSNGANANTGELFF.

This clonotype was seen a handful of times. The chain uses TRBV9 and TRBJ1-3; D might be TRBD1 (5 bases). The CDR3 runs 14 residues. The V gene's germline CDR1 is SGDLS and CDR2 YYNGEE. Trimming stripped 0 bases from V and 2 bases from J, with 6 bases between. CDR3: CASSVGGAGNTIYF. Written as DNA, the CDR3 is TGTGCCAGCAGCGTAGGGGGGGCTGGAAACACCATATATTTT.

CDR3 in amino acids: CASTRGGTGNEQFF. The DNA of the CDR3 is TGTGCCAGCACTCGAGGGGGGACAGGAAATGAGCAGTTCTTC. The chain uses TRBV12-3 or TRBV12-4 and TRBJ2-1; 8 positions agree with TRBD1. This CDR3 has 14 amino acids. Unmatched junction bases numbered 9, after V lost 7 bases and J lost 7 bases.

Only a few counts were recorded for this clonotype. The J gene is TRBJ1-5, the V gene TRBV4-2; a weak D match, TRBD1 (5 bases). Germline-derived CDR1 and CDR2 are LGHNA and YNFKEQ. V dropped 1 base and J dropped 6 bases, with 10 bases sitting between them. This CDR3 region has 14 residues. In DNA, the CDR3 is TGTGCCAGCAGCCAAGGCAGGGACGCTCAGCCCCAGCATTTT. Amino acids: CASSQGRDAQPQHF.

The chain joins TRBV28 to TRBJ1-2; D unresolved. The length of the CDR3 is 13 residues. V lost 5 bases and J 4 bases, leaving 11 bases between the germline ends. CDR1 MDHEN and CDR2 SYDVKM come from the germline V gene. The CDR3 sequence: CASSPHSGYGYTF. CDR3 bases: TGTGCCAGCAGTCCACACAGCGGCTATGGCTACACCTTC.

This clonotype was observed many times. V is TRBV18 and J is TRBJ2-7; D is undetermined. Germline-derived CDR1 and CDR2 are KGHSH and LQKENI. Between the trimmed V and J ends, which lost 1 base and 1 base, there was a span of 8 bases. The CDR3 is 14 amino acids. CDR3 coding DNA: TGTGCCAGCTCACCACAGGGTTCTTCCTACGAGCAGTACTTC. It encodes CASSPQGSSYEQYF.

About this clonotype itself: A much larger clone differs by one base, so this may be a read error. The chain recombines TRBV4-2 with TRBJ2-1, with no clear D. V lost 1 base, J lost 6 bases, and 4 bases lay in between. In germline, CDR1 is LGHNA, CDR2 YNFKEQ. The CDR3 extends over 12 amino acids. CDR3 amino acids: CASSQGANEQFF. The DNA of the CDR3 is TGTGCCAGCAGCCAAGGGGCCAATGAGCAGTTCTTC.

This clonotype was counted at least ten times. V usage is TRBV6-5 and J usage is TRBJ2-3, with no clear D. Germline V CDR1 and CDR2: MNHEY, SVGAGI. The V and J ends lost 5 bases and 4 bases respectively, with 19 bases between them. CDR3 size: 16 residues. CDR3 sequence (DNA): TGTGCCAGCAGTCCTACCCTTGGAATATTCGCAGATACGCAGTATTTT. Translating gives CASSPTLGIFADTQYF.

The chain employs TRBV7-9 and TRBJ1-6; TRBD1 agrees at 7 bases. The CDR3 contains 14 residues. V was pared by 5 bases and J by 6 bases, with 4 bases of the junction left unmatched. Germline V gene lookup returns CDR1 SEHNR and CDR2 FQNEAQ (reference sequence). CDR3 coding DNA: TGTGCCAGCAGCCGCGGACAGGCTAATTCACCCCTCCACTTT. Its translation: CASSRGQANSPLHF.

This chain uses TRBV5-1 with TRBJ2-7, with D possibly being TRBD2 (6 bases). Deletions cut 0 bases from V and 4 bases from J, with 14 bases between. Per the germline V gene, CDR1 is SGHRS and CDR2 is YFSETQ. The CDR3 sequence is 15 residues long. CDR3 amino acids: CASSLAGGATYEQYF. The CDR3 region has the DNA TGCGCCAGCAGCTTGGCCGGCGGGGCCACTTACGAGCAGTACTTC.

This clonotype was found many times. The V call is TRBV12-3 or TRBV12-4, the J call TRBJ1-1, with D uncertain. The CDR3 extends over 14 amino acids. The V gene lost 1 base and the J gene lost 4 bases, with 10 bases spanning the gap. This CDR3 is CASSLGVSGTEAFF. CDR3 bases: TGTGCCAGCAGTTTAGGGGTCTCCGGCACTGAAGCTTTCTTT.

This clonotype was seen at least ten times. As DNA, the CDR3 is TGCAGCGTTGAGGTCAGGGAGAACCAGCCCCAGCATTTT. Translated, it gives CSVEVRENQPQHF. V usage is TRBV29-1 and J usage is TRBJ1-5; tentatively, D is TRBD1 (5 bases). The CDR3 contains 13 residues. The germline V and J ends were trimmed by 3 bases and 7 bases, with 13 bases remaining between them. CDR1 and CDR2 (germline): SQVTM, ANQGSEA.

The chain carries TRBV5-1 and TRBJ2-2, with D unclear. Germline V lookup: CDR1 SGHRS, CDR2 YFSETQ. Between the trimmed V and J ends, which lost 0 bases and 7 bases, there was a span of 7 bases. The CDR3 has 13 amino acids. The CDR3 sequence: CASSLEEFGELFF. The CDR3 DNA sequence: TGCGCCAGCAGCTTGGAAGAGTTCGGGGAGCTGTTTTTT.

This chain connects TRBV6-6 to TRBJ1-2, with D possibly being TRBD1 (5 bases). V dropped 2 bases and J dropped 7 bases, with 17 bases sitting between them. Germline values: CDR1 MNHNY, CDR2 SVGAGI (reference sequence). The CDR3 spans 15 residues. The CDR3 nucleotides read TGTGCCAGCAGTTACGAACCACCGTCGGGGCTTGGCTACACCTTC. Protein: CASSYEPPSGLGYTF.

Only one count was recorded for this clonotype. The chain joins TRBV11-2 to TRBJ1-2, with D unclear. Germline assignment: CDR1 SGHAT and CDR2 FQNNGV. V lost 7 bases and J lost 4, with 19 bases in between. This CDR3 has 15 amino acids. The CDR3 is CASTPRRGLPYGYTF. CDR3 DNA sequence: TGTGCCAGCACCCCCCGCCGCGGACTCCCCTATGGCTACACCTTC.

The table lists this clonotype with many counts. The rearrangement uses TRBV7-3 and TRBJ2-1, with TRBD2 matching 12 bases. CDR1 SGHTA and CDR2 FQGTGA come from the germline V gene. This CDR3 is 17 amino acids long. The trim removed 2 bases at V and 9 bases at J, leaving 11 bases unmatched. CDR3: CASSLHSGLAGTGEQFF. The CDR3 DNA sequence: TGTGCCAGCAGCTTACATAGCGGACTAGCGGGGACGGGTGAGCAGTTCTTC. Using reference TRBV7-3 and TRBJ2-1 for the parts outside the CDR3, the full variable domain is GAGVSQTPSNKVTEKGKYVELRCDPISGHTALYWYRQSLGQGPEFLIYFQGTGAADDSGLPNDRFFAVRPEGSVSTLKIQRTERGDSAVYLCASSLHSGLAGTGEQFFGPGTRLTVL.

The genes are TRBV20-1 and TRBJ2-5, with D tentatively TRBD1 or TRBD2 (5 bases each). Germline loops: CDR1 DFQATT, CDR2 SNEGSKA (reference sequence). CDR3 length: 13 amino acids. V was pared by 6 bases and J by 2 bases, with 13 bases between. The CDR3 region is CSATGTVQETQYF. The CDR3 DNA follows: TGCAGTGCAACCGGGACCGTACAAGAGACCCAGTACTTC.

This clonotype occurred a few times. The V call is TRBV5-4, the J call TRBJ2-7, with D possibly matching TRBD1 (6 bases). Trimming cost V 4 bases and J 4 bases, with 15 bases left between them. Looked up from germline, CDR1 is SGHNT and CDR2 is YYREEE (reference sequence). CDR3 length equals 14 residues. CDR3 DNA sequence: TGTGCCAGCAGCGCCGAGACAGGATTGTACGAGCAGTACTTC. Amino acid sequence: CASSAETGLYEQYF.

This clonotype came up a few times. The chain combines TRBV12-3 or TRBV12-4 with TRBJ1-5; D remains unclear. The length of the CDR3 is 14 residues. V shed 4 bases and J shed 2 bases, with 9 bases lying between them. Here the CDR3 reads CASSSREGNQPQHF. CDR3 nucleotides: TGTGCCAGCAGTTCACGGGAGGGCAATCAGCCCCAGCATTTT.

V usage is TRBV6-6 and J usage is TRBJ1-6; 7 bases map to TRBD1. Germline assignment: CDR1 MNHNY and CDR2 SVGAGI (reference sequence). The CDR3 totals 14 residues. Unmatched junction bases numbered 7, after V lost 6 bases and J lost 8 bases. The CDR3 DNA follows: TGTGCCAGCAGGTTCACAGGGGACTATTCACCCCTCCACTTT. Protein: CASRFTGDYSPLHF.

The chain is built from TRBV9 and TRBJ1-1; possible D gene TRBD1, 5 bases. Germline CDR1 SGDLS, CDR2 YYNGEE. The CDR3 is 13 residues long. V was trimmed by 2 bases and J by 8 bases, leaving 13 bases between them. CDR3: CASSVTRQSEAFF. The CDR3 DNA is TGTGCCAGCAGCGTCACCAGACAGTCAGAAGCTTTCTTT.

This clonotype was observed many times. J is TRBJ2-3 and V is TRBV20-1, with 12 bases identical to TRBD2. Trimming removed 5 bases from V and 4 bases from J; junction bases left unmatched: 4. The germline V gene encodes CDR1 DFQATT and CDR2 SNEGSKA (reference sequence). CDR3 length equals 14 residues. Written as DNA, the CDR3 is TGCAGTGCTCCTAGCGGGGGGGCCTCAGATACGCAGTATTTT. This translates into CSAPSGGASDTQYF.